The 29 T cell receptor beta chains below all came from one sample that was sequenced in a study of TIL therapy for anti-PD-1-resistant metastatic lung cancer. This was the immunoSEQ v3 assay. Here immunoSEQ multiplex PCR was the method, and the copy in TCRdb shows in-frame clones only, minus some. The sample contains some 45,000 clones, approximately 83% of which appear only once. Time point given: pre-treatment sample, taken before nivolumab and TIL therapy. The sample was blood, taken at baseline. All receptors come from a person aged 25 to 80 with non-small cell lung cancer.

The rearrangement joins TRBV7-2 to TRBJ2-1; 13 nucleotides agree with TRBD2. CDR1 and CDR2 from the germline V gene are SGHTA and FQGNSA. The CDR3 consists of 16 residues. Losses at the gene ends were 5 bases for V and 5 bases for J; bases not matched to a gene: 6. The CDR3 nucleotides are TGTGCCAGCAGCGTAGGGGGACTAGCGGGGCACAATGAGCAGTTCTTC. Translating it yields CASSVGGLAGHNEQFF.

The V gene is TRBV7-2, the J gene TRBJ2-3; possibly TRBD2 for D (6 bases). The ends were cut back, 3 bases at V and 13 bases at J, with 14 bases in the middle. The CDR3 contains 12 residues. Germline V gene data show CDR1 as SGHTA and CDR2 as FQGNSA. This CDR3 reads CASSFYLGEEYF. The CDR3 nucleotides are TGTGCCAGCAGCTTTTATCTCGGGGAGGAGTATTTT.

CDR3 loop: CAWGRSQGFGNTIYF. As DNA, the CDR3 is TGTGCCTGGGGCAGATCACAGGGATTTGGAAACACCATATATTTT. V usage is TRBV30 and J usage is TRBJ1-3; perhaps TRBD1 as D (6 bases). V was trimmed by 5 bases and J by 3 bases, leaving 17 bases between them. Germline CDR1 and CDR2: GTSNPN and SVGIG (reference sequence). The CDR3 length is 15 residues.

The V and J genes are TRBV27 and TRBJ2-6, with D perhaps assigned TRBD1 or TRBD2 (5 bases each). V was clipped by 6 bases and J by 0 bases, with 12 bases between them. From germline, CDR1 is MNHEY and CDR2 SMNVEV (reference sequence). This CDR3 comprises 16 residues. This chain's CDR3 is CASSGAISSGANVLTF. The DNA of the CDR3 is TGTGCCAGCAGCGGGGCGATCAGCTCTGGGGCCAACGTCCTGACTTTC.

The V and J genes are TRBV6-5 and TRBJ1-1; 7 bases are shared with TRBD1. The CDR3 totals 14 residues. The trim removed 6 bases at V and 3 bases at J, leaving 7 bases unmatched. Germline assignment: CDR1 MNHEY and CDR2 SVGAGI. In nucleotides, the CDR3 is TGTGCCAGCAGCCGACAGGGCCCGGACACTGAAGCTTTCTTT. It encodes CASSRQGPDTEAFF.

V gene TRBV18 combines with J gene TRBJ2-6, with 7 positions matching TRBD1. The CDR3 is 15 amino acids. From germline, CDR1 is KGHSH and CDR2 LQKENI. Losses at the gene ends were 4 bases for V and 3 bases for J; bases not matched to a gene: 3. The DNA of the CDR3 is TGTGCCAGCTCACGACAGGGCCGTGGGGCCAACGTCCTGACTTTC. Translating gives CASSRQGRGANVLTF.

The chain is built from TRBV7-2 and TRBJ2-5; D call uncertain. Germline V CDR1 and CDR2: SGHTA, FQGNSA. Deletions cut 4 bases from V and 6 bases from J, with 9 bases between. The CDR3 runs 12 residues. CDR3 amino acids: CASSSVSKTQYF. The CDR3 DNA sequence: TGTGCCAGCAGCTCCGTATCGAAGACCCAGTACTTC. Together with reference TRBV7-2 and TRBJ2-5, the CDR3 gives the full variable domain: GAGVSQSPSNKVTEKGKDVELRCDPISGHTALYWYRQSLGQGLEFLIYFQGNSAPDKSGLPSDRFSAERTGGSVSTLTIQRTQQEDSAVYLCASSSVSKTQYFGPGTRLLVL.

Comment on this clone: One end of the junction does not line up with germline, which may come from a read error. This chain links TRBV6-2 or TRBV6-3 with TRBJ2-1; D not resolved. Germline V CDR1 and CDR2: MNHEY, SVGEGT. The CDR3 is 11 residues long. The CDR3 nucleotides are TGTGCCAGCAGTGACGGGCCCTTCATGGTCTTC. As protein: CASSDGPFMVF.

This sequence joins TRBV4-3 and TRBJ2-2, with D possibly TRBD1 on 6 matching bases. Per germline, CDR1 LGHNA and CDR2 YSLEER. V lost 4 bases, J lost 2 bases, and 14 bases lay in between. There are 16 residues in the CDR3. CDR3: CASSPQIRGNTGELFF. CDR3 DNA sequence: TGCGCCAGCAGCCCACAGATCAGGGGAAACACCGGGGAGCTGTTTTTT.

This chain connects TRBV19 to TRBJ2-5; 10 bases align to TRBD1. The CDR3 has 15 residues. J was trimmed by 5 bases and V by 4 bases; bases with no gene match: 7. Germline-derived CDR1 and CDR2 are LNHDA and SQIVND (reference sequence). This chain's CDR3 is CASSTGQGVWETQYF. The CDR3 DNA reads as TGTGCCAGTAGTACAGGACAGGGGGTTTGGGAGACCCAGTACTTC.

CDR3 protein: CASSFTSGTGELFF. The CDR3 nucleotides are TGTGCCAGCAGTTTTACTAGCGGGACCGGGGAGCTGTTTTTT. V usage is TRBV27 and J usage is TRBJ2-2; 9 nucleotides match TRBD2. Trimming cost V 3 bases and J 5 bases; bases outside gene matches: 1. The CDR3 consists of 14 residues. Germline CDR1 MNHEY, CDR2 SMNVEV (reference sequence).

The gene calls are TRBV21-1 and TRBJ2-1; no check of the table's D call, TRBD1, against the DNA was made. TRBV21-1 is designated a pseudogene. The CDR3 totals 13 residues. CDR3 in amino acids: CASKRGNPLEQFF. In DNA form, the CDR3 reads TGTGCCAGCAAAAGGGGGAACCCCCTTGAGCAGTTCTTC.

The V gene is TRBV7-9, the J gene TRBJ2-1, with D perhaps matching TRBD2 (6 bases). Trimming took off 5 bases at V and 6 bases at J, with 11 bases between the two ends. The CDR3 spans 13 residues. CDR1 and CDR2 (germline): SEHNR, FQNEAQ (reference sequence). CDR3: CASSHRGGNEQFF. The DNA of the CDR3 is TGTGCCAGCAGCCACCGGGGAGGCAATGAGCAGTTCTTC.

V gene TRBV9 combines with J gene TRBJ2-1; TRBD2 is a possible D gene (7 bases). V was shortened by 4 bases and J by 6 bases, with 14 bases between the two germline ends. From germline, CDR1 is SGDLS and CDR2 YYNGEE. The CDR3 spans 14 residues. CDR3 sequence: CASSPGGPPNEQFF. The CDR3 DNA reads as TGTGCCAGCAGCCCGGGGGGCCCCCCCAATGAGCAGTTCTTC.

This sequence joins TRBV28 and TRBJ1-2, with a tentative D call TRBD1 (6 bases). V was shortened by 5 bases and J by 2 bases, with 12 bases between the two germline ends. Germline assignment: CDR1 MDHEN and CDR2 SYDVKM. This CDR3 contains 14 residues. In DNA, the CDR3 is TGTGCCAGCAGTCCCGGGGGGCAGAACTATGGCTACACCTTC. This codes for CASSPGGQNYGYTF.

J is TRBJ2-1 and V is TRBV6-5, with 9 bases aligning to TRBD1. V gave up 6 bases and J gave up 0 bases; unmatched junction bases: 3. CDR1 is MNHEY and CDR2 is SVGAGI in the germline V gene. The CDR3 contains 15 residues. The CDR3 loop is CASSRTGVSYNEQFF. CDR3 DNA sequence: TGTGCCAGCAGCCGGACAGGGGTCTCCTACAATGAGCAGTTCTTC.

The rearrangement uses TRBV7-9 and TRBJ1-2; D call uncertain. Between the trimmed V and J ends, which lost 1 base and 4 bases, there was a span of 13 bases. This CDR3 is built from 15 residues. The germline V gene encodes CDR1 SEHNR and CDR2 FQNEAQ (reference sequence). CDR3 sequence: CASSLEFRVGYGYTF. DNA of the CDR3: TGTGCCAGCAGCTTAGAGTTTAGGGTGGGCTATGGCTACACCTTC.

The gene calls are TRBV10-1 and TRBJ2-7; D gene ambiguous. Germline-derived CDR1 and CDR2 are WNHNN and SYGVQD (reference sequence). The V and J ends lost 6 bases and 0 bases respectively, with 6 bases between them. CDR3 length: 12 amino acids. The CDR3 here is CASSEYSYEQYF. As DNA, the CDR3 is TGCGCCAGCAGCGAATACTCCTACGAGCAGTACTTC.

This chain links TRBV6-5 with TRBJ1-1; 7 bases agree with TRBD1. Germline V gives CDR1 MNHEY, CDR2 SVGAGI. This CDR3 has 14 amino acids. After removal of 8 bases from V and 4 bases from J, the junction contained 10 bases not matched to a gene. For the CDR3, the DNA is TGTGCCAGCCAATCGACAGGGTTTGGCACTGAAGCTTTCTTT. This codes for CASQSTGFGTEAFF.

CDR3 nucleotides: TGTGCCAGTAGTCCCGGGTGGACCCGGGGAGCCCAGCATTTT. Translating gives CASSPGWTRGAQHF. This chain joins TRBV19 and TRBJ1-5; D ambiguous. Germline V gene data show CDR1 as LNHDA and CDR2 as SQIVND (reference sequence). The CDR3 contains 14 residues. The V end was cut by 5 bases, the J end by 11 bases, with 19 bases between.

This clone has only a few counts. The chain employs TRBV2 and TRBJ1-5; TRBD1 aligns across 10 bases. V trimming: 4 bases; J trimming: 7 bases; junction bases outside the gene matches: 4. Germline CDR1 and CDR2: SNHLY and FYNNEI. The CDR3 runs to 14 residues. CDR3 region: CASSGQGAHQPQHF. In DNA form, the CDR3 reads TGTGCCAGCAGTGGACAGGGGGCTCACCAGCCCCAGCATTTT.

The table lists this clone with a count of one. The chain is built from TRBV13 and TRBJ2-3; perhaps TRBD2 as D (6 bases). V shed 0 bases and J shed 4 bases, with 11 bases lying between them. There are 15 residues in the CDR3. CDR1 and CDR2 from the germline V gene are PRHDT and FYEKMQ (reference sequence). The CDR3 DNA reads as TGTGCCAGCAGCTTAGGCGGGAGTGGGTCAGATACGCAGTATTTT. Protein: CASSLGGSGSDTQYF. Complete variable domain (other parts from reference TRBV13 and TRBJ2-3): AAGVIQSPRHLIKEKRETATLKCYPIPRHDTVYWYQQGPGQDPQFLISFYEKMQSDKGSIPDRFSAQQFSDYHSELNMSSLELGDSALYFCASSLGGSGSDTQYFGPGTRLTVL.

The chain has TRBV11-3 and TRBJ2-3; TRBD2 agrees at 8 bases. The CDR3 totals 14 residues. J lost 4 bases, V lost 1 base, and 1 base had no gene match. CDR1 and CDR2 from the germline V gene are SGHNT and YENEEA. CDR3 sequence (DNA): TGTGCCAGCAGCTTAGGACTAGCGCCAGATACGCAGTATTTT. This encodes CASSLGLAPDTQYF.

The gene calls are TRBV30 and TRBJ1-2; D may be TRBD1 (5 bases). This CDR3 has 13 residues. Trimming stripped 3 bases from V and 5 bases from J, with 13 bases between. Looked up from germline, CDR1 is GTSNPN and CDR2 is SVGIG (reference sequence). CDR3 sequence reads: CAWRAAGWYGYTF. The CDR3 nucleotides read TGTGCCTGGAGGGCCGCAGGGTGGTATGGCTACACCTTC. Full variable domain (outside the CDR3, taken from reference TRBV30 and TRBJ1-2): SQTIHQWPATLVQPVGSPLSLECTVEGTSNPNLYWYRQAAGRGLQLLFYSVGIGQISSEVPQNLSASRPQDRQFILSSKKLLLSDSGFYLCAWRAAGWYGYTFGSGTRLTVV.

The genes are TRBV19 and TRBJ1-5, with no clear D. Germline-derived CDR1 and CDR2 are LNHDA and SQIVND (reference sequence). This CDR3 has 14 residues. Trimming pared 3 bases from V and 7 bases from J, leaving 13 bases between. DNA for the CDR3: TGTGCCAGTAGTATCCTCGGAGTAGGACAGCCCCAGCATTTT. It specifies CASSILGVGQPQHF.

V gene TRBV28 combines with J gene TRBJ2-1; 7 bases align to TRBD2. The CDR3 sequence is 15 residues long. Germline V gives CDR1 MDHEN, CDR2 SYDVKM. Unmatched junction bases numbered 10, after V lost 2 bases and J lost 9 bases. The CDR3 nucleotides read TGTGCCAGCAGTTTAGTTGTTGCGGGAGAGCGTGAGCAGTTCTTC. This sequence encodes CASSLVVAGEREQFF.

V and J are TRBV6-5 and TRBJ2-1; TRBD2 might be the D (7 bases). From germline, CDR1 is MNHEY and CDR2 SVGAGI. Trimming cost V 7 bases and J 4 bases, with 14 bases left between them. The CDR3 is 14 amino acids. This chain's CDR3 is CASTPGGRYNEQFF. CDR3 sequence (DNA): TGTGCCAGCACCCCCGGGGGGCGTTACAATGAGCAGTTCTTC.

V and J are TRBV6-5 and TRBJ1-2; tentative D call: TRBD1 (6 bases). Trimming left V 6 bases short and J 2 bases short, with 16 bases between. From germline, CDR1 is MNHEY and CDR2 SVGAGI. The CDR3 spans 15 residues. CDR3 residues: CASSRMGGANYGYTF. The CDR3 coding sequence is TGTGCCAGCAGCCGCATGGGGGGCGCCAACTATGGCTACACCTTC.

The gene calls are TRBV14 and TRBJ1-2; no reliable D call. CDR1 is SGHDN, CDR2 FVKESK, per germline. Trimming removed 0 bases from V and 8 bases from J, with 16 bases in between. This CDR3 contains 15 residues. CDR3 sequence: CASSQDRAPSRGYTF. The DNA of the CDR3 is TGTGCCAGCAGCCAAGATAGGGCCCCCTCGCGAGGCTACACCTTC.